This passage covers 12 T cell receptor beta chains from one sample sequenced in a study of cytomegalovirus exposure and HLA in healthy donors. The PCR used 60 Vbeta and 13 Jbeta primers. The assay was immunoSEQ multiplex PCR, and TCRdb's table has in-frame clones only and misses some. The sample carries 180,000 or so clones, around 80% recorded once. The sample consisted of PBMCs. The receptors come from a girl aged 5-17 years in good health and CMV-seropositive.

This sequence joins TRBV15 and TRBJ2-7; the match to TRBD2 covers 8 bases. The length of the CDR3 is 14 residues. Germline V gene sequence: CDR1 LNHNV, CDR2 YYDKDF (reference sequence). The V segment lost 3 bases and the J segment 2 bases; nucleotides outside the gene matches: 3. Written as DNA, the CDR3 is TGTGCCACCAGCAGTACTAGCGGCACCTACGAGCAGTACTTC. Protein product: CATSSTSGTYEQYF.

V usage is TRBV4-1 and J usage is TRBJ1-6, with TRBD1 as a possible D gene (6 bases). CDR3 length: 16 amino acids. V was clipped by 2 bases and J by 13 bases, with 21 bases between them. Per the germline V gene, CDR1 is MGHRA and CDR2 is YSYEKL. CDR3 region: CASSQQQGMGSWPLHF. In nucleotides, the CDR3 is TGCGCCAGCAGCCAACAACAGGGAATGGGAAGCTGGCCCCTCCACTTT.

Remarks on this clone: One end of the junction varies from germline; a read error may be responsible. The chain couples TRBV7-7 to TRBJ2-5; a weak D match, TRBD2 (5 bases). Per germline, CDR1 SSHAT and CDR2 FNYEAQ (reference sequence). The CDR3 consists of 14 residues. This chain's CDR3 is CASSFMGRGETQYF. For the CDR3, the DNA is TGTGCTAGCAGCTTTATGGGTCGAGGGGAGACCCAGTACTTC.

A remark on this clone: A read error may account for a junction end that differs from germline. The chain has TRBV27 and TRBJ1-2; 7 bases line up with TRBD1. The CDR3 is made up of 14 amino acids. Germline-derived CDR1 and CDR2 are MNHEY and SMNVEV (reference sequence). The CDR3 region is CASSQLLDRNGYTF. CDR3 bases: TGTGCCAGCAGTCAACTCTTGGACAGGAATGGGTACACCTTC.

The rearrangement uses TRBV5-6 and TRBJ1-5; D possibly corresponds to TRBD1 (5 bases). The CDR3 sequence is 15 residues long. Germline-derived CDR1 and CDR2 are SGHDT and YYEEEE. V was trimmed by 4 bases and J by 5 bases, leaving 16 bases between them. This CDR3 is CASSPGWGGDQPQHF. The CDR3, as DNA: TGTGCCAGCAGCCCGGGATGGGGGGGGGATCAGCCCCAGCATTTT. Full variable domain (outside the CDR3, taken from reference TRBV5-6 and TRBJ1-5): DAGVTQSPTHLIKTRGQQVTLRCSPKSGHDTVSWYQQALGQGPQFIFQYYEEEERQRGNFPDRFSGHQFPNYSSELNVNALLLGDSALYLCASSPGWGGDQPQHFGDGTRLSIL.

The V call is TRBV6-1, the J call TRBJ2-5; D possibly corresponds to TRBD2 (6 bases). The germline V gene encodes CDR1 MNHNS and CDR2 SASEGT. CDR3 length equals 14 residues. Trimming pared 2 bases from V and 7 bases from J, leaving 14 bases between. The CDR3 region has the DNA TGTGCCAGCAGTGAAATCTTGCGGGAAAGGACCCAGTACTTC. Its protein is CASSEILRERTQYF.

The chain combines TRBV10-2 with TRBJ2-1; 8 bases agree with TRBD1. The germline V gene encodes CDR1 WSHSY and CDR2 SAAADI. This CDR3 region has 15 residues. J lost 0 bases, V lost 6 bases, and 4 bases had no gene match. CDR3 sequence reads: CASSLDRGSYNEQFF. In nucleotides, the CDR3 is TGCGCCAGCAGCCTTGACAGGGGCTCCTACAATGAGCAGTTCTTC.

The rearrangement joins TRBV2 to TRBJ2-4; 7 bases fit TRBD1. V lost 5 bases to trimming and J lost 5 bases; unmatched junction nucleotides: 6. This CDR3 region has 14 residues. Germline assignment: CDR1 SNHLY and CDR2 FYNNEI. The CDR3 is CASSYQGTENIQYF. CDR3 bases: TGTGCCAGCAGTTACCAAGGGACAGAAAACATTCAGTACTTC.

This chain connects TRBV6-6 to TRBJ2-7; 7 nucleotides align to TRBD1. The CDR3 extends over 16 amino acids. V gave up 5 bases and J gave up 3 bases; unmatched junction bases: 13. Germline CDR1 MNHNY, CDR2 SVGAGI (reference sequence). CDR3 loop: CASSPRQGTLLYEQYF. CDR3 coding DNA: TGTGCCAGCAGTCCCCGACAGGGAACGCTACTCTACGAGCAGTACTTC.

The chain joins TRBV7-6 to TRBJ2-6; D call uncertain. The CDR3 spans 16 residues. Looked up from germline, CDR1 is SGHVS and CDR2 is FNYEAQ. The V end lost 1 base, the J end lost 0 bases, and 7 bases lay between the germline ends. The CDR3: CASSLVVSSGANVLTF. The CDR3 nucleotides read TGTGCCAGCAGCTTAGTGGTCAGCTCTGGGGCCAACGTCCTGACTTTC.

The table lists this clone with a count of one. This chain joins TRBV6-1 and TRBJ2-7, with TRBD1 matching over 7 bases. V trimming: 2 bases; J trimming: 0 bases; junction bases outside the gene matches: 4. Germline CDR1 MNHNS, CDR2 SASEGT. The CDR3 is 15 amino acids. DNA of the CDR3: TGTGCCAGCAGTGAACGGGACAGCCCCTCCTACGAGCAGTACTTC. Translating gives CASSERDSPSYEQYF.

V and J are TRBV25-1 and TRBJ2-7; tentative D call: TRBD1 (6 bases). V was shortened by 6 bases and J by 3 bases, with 12 bases between the two germline ends. The CDR3 runs 13 residues. From germline, CDR1 is MGHDK and CDR2 SYGVNS. The CDR3 sequence: CASRQTGSYEQYF. The DNA for the CDR3 is TGTGCCAGCAGACAGACAGGAAGCTACGAGCAGTACTTC.